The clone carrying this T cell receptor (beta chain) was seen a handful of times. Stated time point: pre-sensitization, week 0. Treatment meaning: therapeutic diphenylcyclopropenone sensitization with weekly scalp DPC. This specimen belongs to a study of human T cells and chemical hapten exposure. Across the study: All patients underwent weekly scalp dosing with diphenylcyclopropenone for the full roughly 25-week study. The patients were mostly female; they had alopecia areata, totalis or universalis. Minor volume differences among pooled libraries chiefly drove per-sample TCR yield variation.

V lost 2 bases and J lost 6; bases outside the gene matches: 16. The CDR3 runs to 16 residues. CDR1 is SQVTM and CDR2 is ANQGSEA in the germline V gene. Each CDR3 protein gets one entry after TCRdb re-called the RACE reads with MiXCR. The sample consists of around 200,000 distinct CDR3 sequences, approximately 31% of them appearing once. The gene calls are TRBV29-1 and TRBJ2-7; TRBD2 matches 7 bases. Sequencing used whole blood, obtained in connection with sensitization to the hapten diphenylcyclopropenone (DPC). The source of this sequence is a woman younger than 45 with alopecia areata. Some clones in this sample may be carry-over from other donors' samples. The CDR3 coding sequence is TGCAGCGTTGAATTGGGGGAGGGAGGATTCTGGAGCGAGCAGTACTTC. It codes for CSVELGEGGFWSEQYF.